This T cell receptor beta chain derives from a study of blood T cell repertoires in COVID-19 (dated by TCRdb to 2019 to 2021). Turning to the overall study: Samples from collaborators originated in the United States, Italy and Spain and spanned both the acute and convalescent phases of COVID-19. The repertoires were released in a freely available public database intended as a resource for research on the immune response to SARS-CoV-2. The prospective study material was composed of cDNA or gDNA derived from T cells, B-cell-depleted T cells, or PBMCs. The samples were drawn from two sources: the first 160 participants of the ongoing ImmuneRACE study, and 1,254 subjects contributed by 6 global collaborators. Where HLA class I and class II types were available, the types were taken from metadata supplied by the sample provider, not from assay-based typing. The sample metadata nearly always contained a de-identified subject ID, COVID-19 status, age in years and sex. Subjects who had been exposed to COVID-19, were actively infected with it, or had recovered from it provided the deeply sampled blood TCRbeta repertoires that made up the dataset.

A second Seattle source provided samples from volunteer blood donors who had recovered from COVID-19. The collaborating institutions used their own protocols to collect whole blood in K2EDTA tubes. For TCRbeta analysis, collaborators shipped samples in one of three forms: frozen whole blood, isolated PBMCs, or DNA extracted from either of those sample types. Comments on this clone: The antigen this receptor binds is unknown. Base qualities were left out, and no much larger clone turns up one base away.

The immunoSEQ Assay, a bias-controlled multiplex PCR, was used to amplify TCRbeta CDR3 regions from genomic DNA. Per the source publication's procedure: The number of nucleated cells in each sample was estimated from the amplification of reference gene primers within the assay. To quantify the absolute abundance of each unique TCRbeta CDR3 rearrangement, sequence reads were collapsed and filtered. For each sample, productive Simpson clonality was calculated as the square root of Simpson's diversity index over productive rearrangements. TCRdb limited this immuneACCESS table to in-frame rearrangements with V and J called. A share of clones is missing; checked studies link under half to unresolved V genes, and the rest is unexplained. The D gene and trimming were derived from the DNA, and the V and J assignments and clone size from that table. The sample has fewer than 200,000 clones on record, approximately 84% of them singletons. The ten top clones hold roughly 7.7% of the sample.

Via the germline V gene, CDR1 is MGHRA and CDR2 YSYEKL. A distance of 12 bases separates the germline ends of V and J, which lose 0 bases and 10 bases respectively. Including the terminal cysteine and phenylalanine, the CDR3 comprises 13 residues. CDR3 DNA is the only sequence kept; it has 39 bases, read in frame from the first base. Paper-wide results and their limitations: The amount of clinical and demographic metadata varied by source and participant and was provided uncurated.

The clonotype comes from a man in his forties who had recovered from COVID-19. The sequence links TRBV4-1 to TRBJ1-1, with a weak D call of TRBD1 (5 bases match). Source material: peripheral blood. The nucleotide sequence reads TGCGCCAGCAGCCAAGATCGGGGGAGGGTAGCTTTCTTT. Its translation reads: CASSQDRGRVAFF.